This note documents a single TCR beta chain sequence. The data were taken from a study of neoadjuvant anti-PD-1 for oral cavity cancer. Germline V lookup: CDR1 SGHRS, CDR2 YFSETQ. V was clipped by 2 bases and J by 1 base, with 9 bases between them. The CDR3 loop spans 14 amino acids. The sample's time point: after neoadjuvant nivolumab, at surgical resection. Generated by immunoSEQ multiplex PCR, the TCRdb table keeps only in-frame clones and is missing some. Of more than 13,000 clones in the sample, around 72% are singletons; the top ten hold over 2.5%. Sample: PBMCs, taken after nivolumab (anti-PD-1) treatment. This sequence joins TRBV5-1 and TRBJ1-1; possible D gene TRBD1, 6 bases. The TCR comes from a person between 35 and 79 years old with oral cavity squamous cell carcinoma. CDR3 sequence reads: CASSLQGPNTEAFF. For the CDR3, the DNA is TGCGCCAGCAGCTTACAGGGCCCGAACACTGAAGCTTTCTTT.